This entry is about one TCR beta chain. The data originate from a study of blood T cell repertoires in COVID-19. Study-wide background: PBMCs, B-cell-depleted T cells, or T cells provided the cDNA or gDNA that made up the material.

In the original workflow: For nucleated cells, counts were estimated from reference gene primer amplification. TCRdb keeps only in-frame clones here, not all; method: immunoSEQ multiplex PCR. For V, J and clone size, that table is used; D and trimming come from the DNA. The sample carries some 520,000 clones, 80% to 90% recorded once. The CDR3 consists of 12 residues. V lost 5 bases, J lost 2 bases, and 7 bases lay in between. Specimen: peripheral blood. This clonotype was obtained from a man between 18 and 35 years old with COVID-19, enrolled during active disease. This chain uses TRBV12-3 or TRBV12-4 with TRBJ2-7; D not resolved. The DNA for the CDR3 is TGTGCCAGCAGTCCTAATCCCTACGAGCAGTACTTC. Protein: CASSPNPYEQYF.